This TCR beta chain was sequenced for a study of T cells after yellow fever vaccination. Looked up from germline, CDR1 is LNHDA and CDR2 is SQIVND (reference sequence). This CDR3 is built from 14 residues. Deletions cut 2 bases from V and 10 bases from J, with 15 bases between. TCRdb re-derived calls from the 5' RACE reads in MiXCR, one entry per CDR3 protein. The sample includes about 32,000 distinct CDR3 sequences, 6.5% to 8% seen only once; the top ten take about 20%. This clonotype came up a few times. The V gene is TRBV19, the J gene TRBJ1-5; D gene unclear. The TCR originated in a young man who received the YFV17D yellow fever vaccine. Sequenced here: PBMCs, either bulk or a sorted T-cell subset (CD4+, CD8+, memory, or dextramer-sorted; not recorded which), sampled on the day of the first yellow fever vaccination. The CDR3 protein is CASSIWGDSRPQHF. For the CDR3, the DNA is TGTGCCAGTAGTATATGGGGAGACTCTCGCCCCCAGCATTTT.